This T cell receptor (beta chain) was profiled in a study of CD8+ T cells in alopecia areata. Whole-study context: Oral tofacitinib (5 to 10 mg twice daily) was administered to treated patients. Findings and caveats of the study: Scalp sample sequencing also detects resident alphabeta T cells of normal skin.

Sequencing relied on a cDNA template that was reverse transcribed from extracted RNA. This table comes from immunoSEQ multiplex PCR, and its TCRdb copy is limited to in-frame clones, with some not included. The table includes 200,000 to 250,000 clones, approximately 61% detected once. Sampling of alopecia areata patients yielded lesional scalp punch biopsies as well as peripheral blood. This CDR3 has 15 amino acids. Trimming at V came to 5 bases and at J to 5 bases, leaving 9 bases not matched to a gene. In germline, CDR1 is SGHTA, CDR2 FQGTGA. Notes on this clone: Antigen unknown.

This receptor was obtained from a human donor with alopecia areata. The chain links TRBV7-3 to TRBJ2-3; 8 bases match TRBD2. The material sequenced was CD4+ T cells sorted from blood, taken at week 0. The CDR3 here is CASSTSGSRGDTQYF. CDR3 DNA sequence: TGTGCCAGCAGCACCAGCGGGAGCAGAGGAGATACGCAGTATTTT.